Each of the 30 T cell receptor beta chains below was sequenced from the same sample in a study of siplizumab effects on memory and regulatory T cells. TCRdb's table, derived via immunoSEQ multiplex PCR, lists solely in-frame clones and lacks some. The data contain 100,000 or so clones, approximately 92% of them singletons. Material for sequencing was CD4+ T cells sorted from blood. The receptors originated from a human donor in good health. Some clones in this sample may be carry-over from other donors' samples.

This clone has more than one count but fewer than ten. The chain couples TRBV4-2 to TRBJ1-1; D uncertain. V was trimmed by 1 base and J by 5 bases, leaving 5 bases between them. The CDR3 contains 12 residues. In germline, CDR1 is LGHNA, CDR2 YNFKEQ. The CDR3 protein is CASSQANTEAFF. CDR3 DNA sequence: TGTGCCAGCAGCCAAGCCAATACTGAAGCTTTCTTT.

The chain couples TRBV19 to TRBJ2-7, with 7 positions matching TRBD2. Germline loops: CDR1 LNHDA, CDR2 SQIVND (reference sequence). This CDR3 region has 15 residues. The V gene end was trimmed by 5 bases and the J gene end by 5 bases; junction bases not matched to a gene: 12. The CDR3 loop is CASSDRGLSDHEQYF. For the CDR3, the DNA is TGTGCCAGTAGTGACCGGGGACTAAGTGACCACGAGCAGTACTTC. Full variable domain (missing parts from reference TRBV19 and TRBJ2-7): DGGITQSPKYLFRKEGQNVTLSCEQNLNHDAMYWYRQDPGQGLRLIYYSQIVNDFQKGDIAEGYSVSREKKESFPLTVTSAQKNPTAFYLCASSDRGLSDHEQYFGPGTRLTVT.

The chain has TRBV5-1 and TRBJ2-5, with 10 bases identical to TRBD2. This CDR3 has 16 residues. Germline CDR1 is SGHRS and CDR2 is YFSETQ. V lost 4 bases and J lost 4; bases outside the gene matches: 10. This chain's CDR3 is CASSPITSGIGETQYF. Written as DNA, the CDR3 is TGCGCCAGCAGCCCAATTACTAGCGGGATAGGAGAGACCCAGTACTTC.

This sequence joins TRBV9 and TRBJ2-2; D gene unclear. Germline V gene data show CDR1 as SGDLS and CDR2 as YYNGEE. The CDR3 extends over 14 amino acids. Trimming removed 0 bases at V and 0 bases at J, with 3 bases between. CDR3 nucleotide sequence: TGTGCCAGCAGCGTAGACGCGAACACCGGGGAGCTGTTTTTT. Encoded protein: CASSVDANTGELFF.

The chain employs TRBV9 and TRBJ2-7; a weak D match, TRBD2 (5 bases). CDR1 is SGDLS, CDR2 YYNGEE, per germline. The CDR3 spans 16 residues. V lost 0 bases and J 5 bases, leaving 18 bases between the germline ends. DNA of the CDR3: TGTGCCAGCAGCGTAGCCGGGGAATTTGGTCTGAACGAGCAGTACTTC. Amino acids: CASSVAGEFGLNEQYF.

This rearrangement joins TRBV7-2 to TRBJ1-2; no clear D gene. The V and J ends lost 0 bases and 2 bases respectively, with 10 bases between them. This CDR3 has 15 amino acids. Germline V CDR1 and CDR2: SGHTA, FQGNSA. CDR3 in DNA: TGTGCCAGCAGCTTAGCGCGAACGGCGAACTATGGCTACACCTTC. Its translation: CASSLARTANYGYTF.

The rearrangement uses TRBV5-1 and TRBJ2-5; unclear D gene. V dropped 0 bases and J dropped 4 bases, with 7 bases sitting between them. This CDR3 is built from 13 residues. In germline, CDR1 is SGHRS, CDR2 YFSETQ. This CDR3 reads CASSLEGVETQYF. CDR3 coding DNA: TGCGCCAGCAGCTTGGAAGGCGTAGAGACCCAGTACTTC.

The J gene is TRBJ2-2, the V gene TRBV11-2, with 9 bases fitting TRBD2. The CDR3 totals 19 residues. CDR1 is SGHAT and CDR2 is FQNNGV in the germline V gene. Germline trimming cut 4 bases from V and 7 bases from J; bases unmatched to any gene: 19. The CDR3 DNA sequence: TGTGCCAGCAGCTCGATAACCCCCCTGGCGGGAGGGCTTGTCGGGGAGCTGTTTTTT. It specifies CASSSITPLAGGLVGELFF. The full variable domain, with the rest looked up from reference TRBV11-2 and TRBJ2-2, is EAGVAQSPRYKIIEKRQSVAFWCNPISGHATLYWYQQILGQGPKLLIQFQNNGVVDDSQLPKDRFSAERLKGVDSTLKIQPAKLEDSAVYLCASSSITPLAGGLVGELFFGEGSRLTVL.

The rearrangement uses TRBV11-1 and TRBJ1-5; maybe TRBD1 (5 bases). Trimming removed 6 bases at V and 7 bases at J, with 16 bases between. This CDR3 spans 14 amino acids. Germline lookup yields CDR1 SGHAT and CDR2 FQDESV (reference sequence). The CDR3 DNA sequence: TGTGCCAGCAGTCCTGGCCCAGGGCAGCAGCCCCAGCATTTT. Residues: CASSPGPGQQPQHF.

The chain employs TRBV2 and TRBJ2-3, with 8 bases lining up with TRBD2. In germline, CDR1 is SNHLY, CDR2 FYNNEI. This CDR3 is built from 13 residues. Trimming cost V 7 bases and J 6 bases; bases outside gene matches: 6. The CDR3 loop is CASKREGTDTQYF. The DNA for the CDR3 is TGTGCCAGCAAACGGGAGGGTACTGATACGCAGTATTTT.

The rearrangement links TRBV19 to TRBJ1-2; D might be TRBD1 (5 bases). CDR1 LNHDA and CDR2 SQIVND come from the germline V gene (reference sequence). The CDR3 consists of 13 residues. V was pared by 10 bases and J by 4 bases, with 16 bases between. CDR3 in DNA: TGTGCCATCGACTTCGGGACGGGCTATGGCTACACCTTC. Translation gives CAIDFGTGYGYTF.

The rearrangement uses TRBV18 and TRBJ2-6; D remains unclear. The germline gives CDR1 KGHSH, CDR2 LQKENI. V was pared by 3 bases and J by 0 bases, with 6 bases between. This CDR3 is 15 amino acids long. CDR3 amino acids: CASSPEYSGANVLTF. In DNA form, the CDR3 reads TGTGCCAGCTCACCCGAGTACTCTGGGGCCAACGTCCTGACTTTC.

The chain couples TRBV29-1 to TRBJ1-2; D may be TRBD1 (6 bases). The CDR3 sequence is 11 residues long. Germline lookup yields CDR1 SQVTM and CDR2 ANQGSEA. In nucleotides, the CDR3 is TGCACTGGAGGGGGGATCGGTGGCTACACCTTC. This translates into CTGGGIGGYTF.

The chain has TRBV18 and TRBJ1-1, with no clear D. V shed 3 bases and J shed 3 bases, with 11 bases lying between them. The germline CDR1 and CDR2 sequences are KGHSH and LQKENI. The CDR3 is 14 amino acids. The CDR3 bases are TGTGCCAGCTCACCCGCTACGTTGTACACTGAAGCTTTCTTT. Translation gives CASSPATLYTEAFF.

The V gene is TRBV10-1, the J gene TRBJ1-3; D gene ambiguous. V was trimmed by 6 bases and J by 6 bases, leaving 24 bases between them. CDR3 length: 17 residues. Germline CDR1 reads WNHNN; CDR2 reads SYGVQD (reference sequence). The CDR3 DNA sequence: TGCGCCAGCAGGAGTGAAGTGGTCCTCGAACCACTAAACACCATATATTTT. Encoded protein: CASRSEVVLEPLNTIYF.

V gene TRBV6-6 combines with J gene TRBJ1-4, with TRBD1 matching over 7 bases. CDR3 length: 14 residues. CDR1 MNHNY and CDR2 SVGAGI come from the germline V gene (reference sequence). J gave up 13 bases and V 6 bases, and 14 bases lay outside the gene matches. CDR3 region: CASSQGVTGPLLFF. The DNA for the CDR3 is TGTGCCAGCAGCCAGGGGGTTACCGGGCCCCTACTGTTTTTT.

This clone was seen a few times. The gene calls are TRBV6-4 and TRBJ2-1, with unresolved D. Trimming shortened V by 4 bases and J by 1 base, and 11 bases separated the two germline ends. Per the germline V gene, CDR1 is MRHNA and CDR2 is SNTAGT. This CDR3 is 15 amino acids long. The DNA for the CDR3 is TGTGCCAGCAGTGTCGGCCCGCAATCCTACAATGAGCAGTTCTTC. Translation gives CASSVGPQSYNEQFF.

This sequence joins TRBV29-1 and TRBJ2-5; D unresolved. This CDR3 spans 12 amino acids. Germline CDR1 and CDR2: SQVTM and ANQGSEA. V gave up 7 bases and J gave up 0 bases, with 9 bases separating them. For the CDR3, the DNA is TGCAGCGAGGCAGCCAACCAAGAGACCCAGTACTTC. Its protein product is CSEAANQETQYF. The whole variable domain, filled in from reference TRBV29-1 and TRBJ2-5, reads SAVISQKPSRDICQRGTSLTIQCQVDSQVTMMFWYRQQPGQSLTLIATANQGSEATYESGFVIDKFPISRPNLTFSTLTVSNMSPEDSSIYLCSEAANQETQYFGPGTRLLVL.

The chain carries TRBV6-9 and TRBJ1-2, with D hard to call. CDR1 and CDR2 (germline): MNHGY, SVAAGI. CDR3 length: 15 residues. Trimming left V 3 bases short and J 5 bases short, with 16 bases between. Written as DNA, the CDR3 is TGTGCCAGCAGTTACCAGGACGGAAAACGATATGGCTACACCTTC. Translating gives CASSYQDGKRYGYTF.

The chain has TRBV15 and TRBJ1-4; TRBD1 is a possible D gene (5 bases). CDR1 is LNHNV, CDR2 YYDKDF, per germline (reference sequence). This CDR3 has 15 residues. Trimming cost V 4 bases and J 4 bases, with 13 bases left between them. CDR3 sequence: CATSTGRTFNEKLFF. The CDR3 DNA follows: TGTGCCACCAGCACGGGACGGACCTTTAATGAAAAACTGTTTTTT.

The gene calls are TRBV28 and TRBJ1-1; D is possibly TRBD1 (6 bases). Germline values: CDR1 MDHEN, CDR2 SYDVKM. The CDR3 is 15 residues long. V lost 6 bases to trimming and J lost 4 bases, with 18 bases between them. DNA of the CDR3: TGTGCCAGCAGCCGTCCTTGGGGGGCGGCCACTGAAGCTTTCTTT. Translation: CASSRPWGAATEAFF. Based on the CDR3 plus reference TRBV28 and TRBJ1-1, the full variable domain is DVKVTQSSRYLVKRTGEKVFLECVQDMDHENMFWYRQDPGLGLRLIYFSYDVKMKEKGDIPEGYSVSREKKERFSLILESASTNQTSMYLCASSRPWGAATEAFFGQGTRLTVV.

The J gene is TRBJ2-1, the V gene TRBV7-2; the D gene is possibly TRBD2 (8 bases). CDR1 and CDR2 (germline): SGHTA, FQGNSA. The V gene lost 6 bases and the J gene lost 2 bases, with 20 bases spanning the gap. This CDR3 region has 17 residues. The CDR3 loop reads CASSRGGGRKAYNEQFF. As DNA, the CDR3 is TGTGCCAGCAGTCGAGGGGGCGGGAGGAAGGCCTACAATGAGCAGTTCTTC.

V and J are TRBV30 and TRBJ1-1; D is possibly TRBD1 (6 bases). CDR3 size: 15 residues. Trimming cost V 7 bases and J 6 bases, with 24 bases left between them. Germline loops: CDR1 GTSNPN, CDR2 SVGIG (reference sequence). The CDR3 nucleotides read TGTGCCTCCCTGCCATGGCAGGGGCTAAGTCCTGAAGCTTTCTTT. The encoded protein is CASLPWQGLSPEAFF.

The chain combines TRBV6-1 with TRBJ2-7; D tentatively fits TRBD1 or TRBD2 (5 bases each). The germline V and J ends were trimmed by 5 bases and 2 bases, with 10 bases remaining between them. Germline CDR1 reads MNHNS; CDR2 reads SASEGT. CDR3 length: 13 amino acids. The CDR3 here is CASSRDGTYEQYF. Written as DNA, the CDR3 is TGTGCCAGCAGTAGGGACGGAACCTACGAGCAGTACTTC.

Only a few counts were recorded for this clone. The chain uses TRBV6-5 and TRBJ1-2; TRBD1 agrees at 8 bases. Unmatched junction bases numbered 2, after V lost 0 bases and J lost 8 bases. CDR3 length: 13 amino acids. Germline-derived CDR1 and CDR2 are MNHEY and SVGAGI. The CDR3 coding sequence is TGTGCCAGCAGTTACTCCAGGGGGCAGGGCTACACCTTC. It codes for CASSYSRGQGYTF.

The V gene is TRBV5-1, the J gene TRBJ2-1; 10 nucleotides line up with TRBD2. This CDR3 comprises 16 residues. CDR1 is SGHRS and CDR2 is YFSETQ in the germline V gene. Losses at the gene ends were 4 bases for V and 3 bases for J; bases not matched to a gene: 7. CDR3: CASSPTSGSFYNEQFF. CDR3 coding DNA: TGCGCCAGCAGCCCGACTAGCGGGTCTTTCTACAATGAGCAGTTCTTC.

This sequence joins TRBV7-3 and TRBJ2-3; 9 bases fit TRBD2. Germline V gene lookup returns CDR1 SGHTA and CDR2 FQGTGA. CDR3 length: 16 residues. Germline trimming cut 5 bases from V and 8 bases from J; bases unmatched to any gene: 14. The CDR3 protein is CASSVYTSGWGSTQYF. In DNA, the CDR3 is TGTGCCAGCAGCGTCTACACTAGCGGGTGGGGGTCTACGCAGTATTTT.

The chain has TRBV18 and TRBJ2-3; possibly TRBD1 or TRBD2 for D (6 bases each). Germline values: CDR1 KGHSH, CDR2 LQKENI. V was cut by 6 bases and J by 2 bases, with 12 bases left in between. This CDR3 is built from 14 residues. CDR3 protein: CASSGRTVTDTQYF. The CDR3 DNA is TGTGCCAGCTCGGGGAGGACAGTCACAGATACGCAGTATTTT.

The chain recombines TRBV7-6 with TRBJ2-7, with D tentatively TRBD2 (5 bases). The ends were cut back, 1 base at V and 1 base at J, with 8 bases in the middle. Germline values: CDR1 SGHVS, CDR2 FNYEAQ. This CDR3 has 14 residues. CDR3: CASSLDRTSYEQYF. The CDR3 region has the DNA TGTGCCAGCAGCTTAGATAGGACTTCCTACGAGCAGTACTTC.

V gene TRBV5-1 combines with J gene TRBJ2-2; TRBD1 is a possible D gene (5 bases). Trimming stripped 3 bases from V and 4 bases from J, with 7 bases between. Germline-derived CDR1 and CDR2 are SGHRS and YFSETQ. The CDR3 sequence is 13 residues long. The chain's CDR3 is CASSSQGTGELFF. The CDR3, as DNA: TGCGCCAGCAGCTCCCAGGGCACCGGGGAGCTGTTTTTT.